These 12 T cell receptor beta chains were sequenced from one sample in a study of blood T cell repertoires in COVID-19. Sequenced by immunoSEQ multiplex PCR; TCRdb stores in-frame clones only, minus some. This sample has about 360,000 clones; 86% occur once, and the top ten carry less than 9%. Specimen: peripheral blood. The receptors stem from a woman aged 55-69 years with COVID-19, enrolled during active disease.

The J gene is TRBJ2-4, the V gene TRBV6-5; D perhaps matches TRBD1 (7 bases). Trimming took 10 bases from V and 5 from J, leaving 15 bases between them. This CDR3 spans 13 amino acids. CDR1 is MNHEY, CDR2 SVGAGI, per germline. The CDR3 spells CATDRRGQNIQYF. The CDR3 region has the DNA TGTGCCACGGACAGGAGGGGACAAAACATTCAGTACTTC.

This sequence joins TRBV6-4 and TRBJ1-2; a possible D gene is TRBD1 (5 bases). This CDR3 region has 14 residues. The germline V gene has CDR1 MRHNA and CDR2 SNTAGT. V was trimmed by 2 bases and J by 7 bases, leaving 14 bases between them. The CDR3 protein is CASSDGWRGGGYTF. For the CDR3, the DNA is TGTGCCAGCAGTGACGGGTGGAGGGGCGGTGGCTACACCTTC.

The chain carries TRBV2 and TRBJ1-5, with D tentatively TRBD1 (5 bases). Germline loops: CDR1 SNHLY, CDR2 FYNNEI. The CDR3 is made up of 14 amino acids. V was clipped by 6 bases and J by 7 bases, with 16 bases between them. For the CDR3, the DNA is TGTGCCAGCAGCGAACCGGGGGGTGCGCAGCCCCAGCATTTT. The encoded protein is CASSEPGGAQPQHF.

The chain is built from TRBV18 and TRBJ1-4; D might be TRBD1 (5 bases). The CDR3 length is 12 residues. Looked up from germline, CDR1 is KGHSH and CDR2 is LQKENI. Deletions cut 1 base from V and 8 bases from J, with 5 bases between. The chain's CDR3 is CASSPRGEKLFF. The DNA for the CDR3 is TGTGCCAGCTCACCACGGGGCGAAAAACTGTTTTTT.

The rearrangement joins TRBV2 to TRBJ2-3, with D possibly being TRBD2 (7 bases). CDR3 length: 16 residues. CDR1 is SNHLY and CDR2 is FYNNEI in the germline V gene. V dropped 3 bases and J dropped 2 bases, with 15 bases sitting between them. The CDR3 bases are TGTGCCAGCAGTGAGGGGCGGGGGCCCTTCACAGATACGCAGTATTTT. Protein: CASSEGRGPFTDTQYF.

This clone has only one observation. This chain joins TRBV2 and TRBJ1-4; D is unresolved. The CDR3 loop spans 13 amino acids. The ends were cut back, 8 bases at V and 6 bases at J, with 13 bases in the middle. The germline gives CDR1 SNHLY, CDR2 FYNNEI. The CDR3: CASVLIRDEKLFF. Here the CDR3 DNA reads TGTGCCAGCGTTTTAATAAGAGATGAAAAACTGTTTTTT.

V is TRBV19 and J is TRBJ2-5; D may be TRBD1 (5 bases). The V and J ends lost 5 bases and 1 base respectively, with 8 bases between them. CDR3 size: 13 residues. Germline values: CDR1 LNHDA, CDR2 SQIVND (reference sequence). CDR3 nucleotide sequence: TGTGCCAGTAGTCTCGACAGCCAAGAGACCCAGTACTTC. Protein sequence: CASSLDSQETQYF. Variable domain in full (rest from reference TRBV19 and TRBJ2-5): DGGITQSPKYLFRKEGQNVTLSCEQNLNHDAMYWYRQDPGQGLRLIYYSQIVNDFQKGDIAEGYSVSREKKESFPLTVTSAQKNPTAFYLCASSLDSQETQYFGPGTRLLVL.

At least ten counts were recorded for this clone. The genes are TRBV30 and TRBJ1-2; D not certain. This CDR3 region has 13 residues. The V end was cut by 3 bases, the J end by 4 bases, with 12 bases between. In germline, CDR1 is GTSNPN, CDR2 SVGIG (reference sequence). In DNA form, the CDR3 reads TGTGCCTGGAGCCGGAGGGCTACCTATGGCTACACCTTC. It yields the protein CAWSRRATYGYTF.

Comments on this clone: The sample contains more than one DNA sequence encoding this CDR3. The chain joins TRBV5-5 to TRBJ1-2; D is ambiguous. This CDR3 has 13 residues. CDR1 and CDR2 (germline): SGHKS, YYEKEE (reference sequence). Trimming left V 0 bases short and J 1 base short, with 4 bases between. The DNA of the CDR3 is TGTGCCAGCAGCTTGGACAGTAACTATGGCTACACCTTC. Translation: CASSLDSNYGYTF. The full variable domain, in which reference TRBV5-5 and TRBJ1-2 provide the parts outside the CDR3, is DAGVTQSPTHLIKTRGQQVTLRCSPISGHKSVSWYQQVLGQGPQFIFQYYEKEERGRGNFPDRFSARQFPNYSSELNVNALLLGDSALYLCASSLDSNYGYTFGSGTRLTVV.

This chain joins TRBV7-8 and TRBJ2-7; TRBD2 matches 7 bases. V shed 3 bases, J shed 5 bases, and the junction held 10 bases outside the gene matches. Per germline, CDR1 SGHVS and CDR2 FQNEAQ. This CDR3 contains 15 residues. The CDR3 here is CASSLSQGGSHEQYF. In nucleotides, the CDR3 is TGTGCCAGCAGCTTGTCCCAGGGAGGGAGCCACGAGCAGTACTTC.

The rearrangement joins TRBV5-4 to TRBJ2-5, with D possibly TRBD1 on 5 matching bases. V lost 4 bases, J lost 4 bases, and 17 bases lay in between. Germline CDR1 and CDR2: SGHNT and YYREEE (reference sequence). The CDR3 is 15 residues long. For the CDR3, the DNA is TGTGCCAGCAGCCCAGAAATGGGGCATGGAGAGACCCAGTACTTC. Its translation is CASSPEMGHGETQYF.

This clone was observed once. This chain connects TRBV5-1 to TRBJ1-1; D uncertain. The CDR3 loop spans 14 amino acids. In germline, CDR1 is SGHRS, CDR2 YFSETQ. With 4 bases removed from V and 5 bases from J, the gap between germline ends came to 15 bases. The CDR3 reads CASSRLGLGTEAFF. In DNA, the CDR3 is TGCGCCAGCAGCCGACTAGGGTTGGGGACTGAAGCTTTCTTT.